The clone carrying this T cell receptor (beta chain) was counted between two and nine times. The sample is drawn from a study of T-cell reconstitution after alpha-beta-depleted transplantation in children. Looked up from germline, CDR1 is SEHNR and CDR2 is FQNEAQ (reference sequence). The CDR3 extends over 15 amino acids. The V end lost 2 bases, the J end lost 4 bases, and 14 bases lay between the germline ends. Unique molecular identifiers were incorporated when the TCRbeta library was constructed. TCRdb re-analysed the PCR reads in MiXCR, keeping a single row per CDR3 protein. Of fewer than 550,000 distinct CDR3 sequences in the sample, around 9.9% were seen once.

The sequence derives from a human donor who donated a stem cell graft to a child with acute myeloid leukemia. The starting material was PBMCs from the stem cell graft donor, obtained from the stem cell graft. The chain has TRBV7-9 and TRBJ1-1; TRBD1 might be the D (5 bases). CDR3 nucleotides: TGTGCCAGCAGCTTAAGGGGCCACGGGGCCACTGAAGCTTTCTTT. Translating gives CASSLRGHGATEAFF.